These 4 T cell receptor beta chains came from one sample sequenced in a study of beta chain features in type 1 diabetes. Expressed TCRB transcripts were sequenced because the entire RNA isolate underwent reverse transcription. The assay was immunoSEQ multiplex PCR, and TCRdb's table has in-frame clones only and misses some. The table records around 50,000 clones, around 45% of them present only once. Their recognized antigens are unknown. Study outcomes and limitations: Shorter TCRB CDR3s, moderately but significantly so, marked every one of the four CD4+ subsets in Type 1 diabetes patients.

The specimen sequenced was stem cell memory CD4+ T cells from blood. These receptors were collected from a man aged 25 to 40 with type 1 diabetes.

The chain joins TRBV27 to TRBJ2-7; 9 nucleotides line up with TRBD1. CDR3 length equals 16 residues. Trimming cost V 5 bases and J 3 bases; bases outside gene matches: 11. CDR1 and CDR2 from the germline V gene are MNHEY and SMNVEV (reference sequence). The CDR3 sequence: CASSPQAGTGNYEQYF. For the CDR3, the DNA is TGTGCCAGCAGTCCTCAGGCCGGGACAGGGAACTACGAGCAGTACTTC.

The chain couples TRBV29-1 to TRBJ2-5, with 13 bases fitting TRBD2. Matching the DNA end better, TRBJ2-7 makes the J call doubtful. CDR3 size: 14 residues. CDR1 SQVTM and CDR2 ANQGSEA come from the germline V gene. The CDR3 protein is CSVERTSGSHEQYF. Here the CDR3 DNA reads TGCAGCGTTGAAAGGACTAGCGGGAGTCACGAGCAGTACTTC.

This clone was counted between two and nine times. J is TRBJ2-1 and V is TRBV19; TRBD1 agrees at 8 bases. The V gene's germline CDR1 is LNHDA and CDR2 SQIVND (reference sequence). With 5 bases clipped from V and 2 bases from J, the junction kept 11 bases outside the gene matches. The CDR3 runs to 17 residues. The CDR3 nucleotides are TGTGCCAGTAGTCCACCTCCCCGACAGGGGCCCTACAATGAGCAGTTCTTC. Encoded protein: CASSPPPRQGPYNEQFF.

This clone has only a few counts. The CDR3 region is CSVVRFMNTEAFF. In DNA form, the CDR3 reads TGCAGCGTTGTCAGGTTCATGAACACTGAAGCTTTCTTT. J is TRBJ1-1 and V is TRBV29-1; no clear D gene. From germline, CDR1 is SQVTM and CDR2 ANQGSEA. V was cut by 4 bases and J by 0 bases, with 9 bases left in between. The CDR3 has 13 residues.